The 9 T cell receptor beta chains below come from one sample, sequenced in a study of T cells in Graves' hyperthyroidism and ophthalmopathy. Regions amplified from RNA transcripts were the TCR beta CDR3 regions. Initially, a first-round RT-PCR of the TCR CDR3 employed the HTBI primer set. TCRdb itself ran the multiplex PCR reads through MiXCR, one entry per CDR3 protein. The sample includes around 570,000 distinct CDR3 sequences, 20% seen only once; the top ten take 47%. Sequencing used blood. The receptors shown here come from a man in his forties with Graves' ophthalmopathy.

Written as DNA, the CDR3 is TGTGCCAGCAGTTTACAGGGTAGGGTAGAAGGCTACACCTTC. This sequence encodes CASSLQGRVEGYTF. The chain is built from TRBV12-3 or TRBV12-4 and TRBJ1-2; possibly TRBD1 for D (5 bases). The CDR3 sequence is 14 residues long. Trimming stripped 2 bases from V and 8 bases from J, with 15 bases between.

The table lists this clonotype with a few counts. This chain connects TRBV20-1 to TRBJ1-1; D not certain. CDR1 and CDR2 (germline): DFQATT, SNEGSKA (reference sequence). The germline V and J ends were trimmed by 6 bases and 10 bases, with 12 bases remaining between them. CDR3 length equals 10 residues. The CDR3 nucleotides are TGCAGTGCCCCCCGGTGGGGAGCTTTCTTT. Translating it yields CSAPRWGAFF.

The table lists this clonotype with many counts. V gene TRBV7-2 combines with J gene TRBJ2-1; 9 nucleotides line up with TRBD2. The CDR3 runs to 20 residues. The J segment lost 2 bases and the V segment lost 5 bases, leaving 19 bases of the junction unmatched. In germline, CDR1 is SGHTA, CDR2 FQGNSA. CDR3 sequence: CASSRVMREGPHRAYNEQFF. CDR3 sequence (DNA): TGTGCCAGCAGCCGGGTAATGCGGGAGGGCCCTCATCGGGCCTACAATGAGCAGTTCTTC.

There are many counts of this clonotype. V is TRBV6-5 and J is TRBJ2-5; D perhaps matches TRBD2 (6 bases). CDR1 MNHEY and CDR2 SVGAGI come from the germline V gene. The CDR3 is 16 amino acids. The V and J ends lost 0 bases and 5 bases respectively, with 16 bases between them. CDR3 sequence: CASSYSRDSLVETQYF. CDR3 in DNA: TGTGCCAGCAGTTACTCGCGGGACTCCCTCGTCGAGACCCAGTACTTC.

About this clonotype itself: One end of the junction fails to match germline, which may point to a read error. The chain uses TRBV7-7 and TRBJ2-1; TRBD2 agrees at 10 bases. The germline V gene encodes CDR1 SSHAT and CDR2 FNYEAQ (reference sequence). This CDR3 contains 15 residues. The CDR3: CASSPGSGRLNEQFF. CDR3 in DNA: TGTGCTAGCAGCCCTGGTAGCGGGAGGCTCAATGAGCAGTTCTTC.

CDR3 bases: TGCGCCAGCAGCCAAGATCCCAGGGTTCCCGGCTCTGGGGCCAACGTCCTGACTTTC. Translated: CASSQDPRVPGSGANVLTF. The chain is built from TRBV4-1 and TRBJ2-6, with TRBD1 as a possible D gene (5 bases). CDR3 length: 19 residues. Trimming removed 0 bases from V and 0 bases from J, with 15 bases in between. Germline CDR1 and CDR2: MGHRA and YSYEKL.

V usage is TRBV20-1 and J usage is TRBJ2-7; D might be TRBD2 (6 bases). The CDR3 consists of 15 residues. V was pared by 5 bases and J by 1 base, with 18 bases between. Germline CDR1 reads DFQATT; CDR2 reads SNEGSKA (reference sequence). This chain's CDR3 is CSAAPIGGLSYEQYF. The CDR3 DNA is TGCAGTGCTGCCCCCATAGGAGGGCTATCCTACGAGCAGTACTTC.

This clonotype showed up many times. The DNA for the CDR3 is TGTGCCAGCAGTCTCCATGCTGATAGCAATCAGCCCCAGCATTTT. It is translated as CASSLHADSNQPQHF. The rearrangement uses TRBV6-1 and TRBJ1-5; D remains ambiguous. Germline loops: CDR1 MNHNS, CDR2 SASEGT. The CDR3 is 15 amino acids. Trimming removed 5 bases from V and 0 bases from J, with 11 bases in between.

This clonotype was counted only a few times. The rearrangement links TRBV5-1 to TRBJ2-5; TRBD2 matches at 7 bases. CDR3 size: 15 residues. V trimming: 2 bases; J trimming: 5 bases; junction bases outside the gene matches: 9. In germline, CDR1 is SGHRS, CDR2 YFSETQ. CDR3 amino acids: CASSLAPTSAETQYF. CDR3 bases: TGCGCCAGCAGCTTAGCCCCAACTAGCGCCGAGACCCAGTACTTC.